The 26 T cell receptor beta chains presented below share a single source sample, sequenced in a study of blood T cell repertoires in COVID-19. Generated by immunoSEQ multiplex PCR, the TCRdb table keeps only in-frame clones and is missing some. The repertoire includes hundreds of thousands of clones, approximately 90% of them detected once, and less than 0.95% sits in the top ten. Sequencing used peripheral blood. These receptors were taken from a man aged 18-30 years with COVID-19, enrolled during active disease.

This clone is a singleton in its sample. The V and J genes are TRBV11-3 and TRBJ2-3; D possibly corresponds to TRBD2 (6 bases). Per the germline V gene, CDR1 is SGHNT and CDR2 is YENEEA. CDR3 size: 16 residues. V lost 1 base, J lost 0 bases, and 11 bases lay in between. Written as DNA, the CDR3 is TGTGCCAGCAGCTTAGGCTCGGGGGAAAGCACAGATACGCAGTATTTT. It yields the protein CASSLGSGESTDTQYF.

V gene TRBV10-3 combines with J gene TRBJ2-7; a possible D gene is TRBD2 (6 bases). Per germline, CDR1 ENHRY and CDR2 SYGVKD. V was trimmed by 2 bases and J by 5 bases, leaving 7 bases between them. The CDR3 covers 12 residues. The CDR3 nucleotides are TGTGCCATCAGTGAGGGGGGGAACGAGCAGTACTTC. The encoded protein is CAISEGGNEQYF.

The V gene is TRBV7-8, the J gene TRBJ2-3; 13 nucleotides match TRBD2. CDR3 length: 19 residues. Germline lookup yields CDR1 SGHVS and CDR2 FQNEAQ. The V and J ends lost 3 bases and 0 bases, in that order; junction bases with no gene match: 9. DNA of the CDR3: TGTGCCAGCAGCTTCAATTCCGGGACTAGCGGGACGAGCACAGATACGCAGTATTTT. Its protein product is CASSFNSGTSGTSTDTQYF.

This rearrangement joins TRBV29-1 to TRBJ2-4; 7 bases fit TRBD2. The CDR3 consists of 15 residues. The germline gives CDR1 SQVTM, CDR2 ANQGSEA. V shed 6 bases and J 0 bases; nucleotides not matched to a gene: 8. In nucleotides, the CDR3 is TGCAGCGTCTCTGGGGGAGGGTCAGCCAAAAACATTCAGTACTTC. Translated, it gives CSVSGGGSAKNIQYF.

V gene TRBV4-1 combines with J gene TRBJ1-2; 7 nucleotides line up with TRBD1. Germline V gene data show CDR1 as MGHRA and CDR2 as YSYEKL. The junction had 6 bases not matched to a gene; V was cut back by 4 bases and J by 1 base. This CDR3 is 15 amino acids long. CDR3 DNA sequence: TGCGCCAGCAGCCTATCAGGGGGGCTTAACTATGGCTACACCTTC. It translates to CASSLSGGLNYGYTF.

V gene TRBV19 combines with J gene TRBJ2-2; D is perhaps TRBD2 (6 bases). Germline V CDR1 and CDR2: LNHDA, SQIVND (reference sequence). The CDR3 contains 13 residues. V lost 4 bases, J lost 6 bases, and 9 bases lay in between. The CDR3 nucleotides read TGTGCCAGTAGTACCGGGGGTCCCGGGGAGCTGTTTTTT. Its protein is CASSTGGPGELFF.

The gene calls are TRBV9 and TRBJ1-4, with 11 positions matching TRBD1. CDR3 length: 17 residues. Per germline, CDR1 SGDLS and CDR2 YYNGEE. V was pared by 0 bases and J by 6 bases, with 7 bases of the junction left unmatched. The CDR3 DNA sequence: TGTGCCAGCAGCGTAGCCCTTGGGGACAGGGGGGATGAAAAACTGTTTTTT. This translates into CASSVALGDRGDEKLFF.

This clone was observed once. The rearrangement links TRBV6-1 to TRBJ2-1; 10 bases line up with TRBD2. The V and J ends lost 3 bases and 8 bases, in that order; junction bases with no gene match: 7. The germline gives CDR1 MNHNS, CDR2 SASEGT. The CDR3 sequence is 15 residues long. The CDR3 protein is CASSDGSGRADEQFF. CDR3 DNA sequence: TGTGCCAGCAGTGACGGGAGCGGGAGGGCGGATGAGCAGTTCTTC.

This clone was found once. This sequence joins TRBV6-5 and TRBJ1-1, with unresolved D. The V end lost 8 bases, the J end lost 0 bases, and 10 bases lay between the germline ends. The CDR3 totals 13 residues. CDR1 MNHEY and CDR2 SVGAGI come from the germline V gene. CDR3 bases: TGTGCCAGCCGCCAACAGATGAACACTGAAGCTTTCTTT. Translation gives CASRQQMNTEAFF.

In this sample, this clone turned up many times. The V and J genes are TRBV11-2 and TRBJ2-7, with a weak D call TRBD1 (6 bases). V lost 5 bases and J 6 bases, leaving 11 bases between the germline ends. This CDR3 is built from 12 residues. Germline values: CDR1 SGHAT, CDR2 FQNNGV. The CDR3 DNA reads TGTGCCAGCAGCACCTGGACAGTCGAGCAGTACTTC. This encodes CASSTWTVEQYF.

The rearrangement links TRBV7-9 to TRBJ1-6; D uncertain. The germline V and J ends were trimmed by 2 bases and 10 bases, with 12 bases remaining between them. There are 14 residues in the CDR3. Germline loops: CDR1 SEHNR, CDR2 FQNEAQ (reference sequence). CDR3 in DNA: TGTGCCAGCAGCTTATTGGGCGATGGATCACCCCTCCACTTT. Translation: CASSLLGDGSPLHF. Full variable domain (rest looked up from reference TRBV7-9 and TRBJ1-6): DTGVSQNPRHKITKRGQNVTFRCDPISEHNRLYWYRQTLGQGPEFLTYFQNEAQLEKSRLLSDRFSAERPKGSFSTLEIQRTEQGDSAMYLCASSLLGDGSPLHFGNGTRLTVT.

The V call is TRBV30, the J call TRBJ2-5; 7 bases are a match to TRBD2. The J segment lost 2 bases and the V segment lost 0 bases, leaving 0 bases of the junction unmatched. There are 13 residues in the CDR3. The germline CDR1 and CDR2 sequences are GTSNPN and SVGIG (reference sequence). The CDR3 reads CAWSVAGQETQYF. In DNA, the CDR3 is TGTGCCTGGAGTGTAGCGGGACAAGAGACCCAGTACTTC. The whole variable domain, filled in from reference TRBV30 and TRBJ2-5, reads SQTIHQWPATLVQPVGSPLSLECTVEGTSNPNLYWYRQAAGRGLQLLFYSVGIGQISSEVPQNLSASRPQDRQFILSSKKLLLSDSGFYLCAWSVAGQETQYFGPGTRLLVL.

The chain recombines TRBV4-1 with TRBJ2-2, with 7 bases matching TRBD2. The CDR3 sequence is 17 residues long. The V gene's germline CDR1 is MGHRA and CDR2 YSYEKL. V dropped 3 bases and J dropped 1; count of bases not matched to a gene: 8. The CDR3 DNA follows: TGCGCCAGCAGCCATGGGGTAGCGGGCCAGAACACCGGGGAGCTGTTTTTT. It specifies CASSHGVAGQNTGELFF.

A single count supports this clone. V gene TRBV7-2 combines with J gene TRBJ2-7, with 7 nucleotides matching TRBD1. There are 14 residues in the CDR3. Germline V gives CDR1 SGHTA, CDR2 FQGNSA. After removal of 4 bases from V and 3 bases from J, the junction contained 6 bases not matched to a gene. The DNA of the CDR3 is TGTGCCAGCAGCTCAAGACAGGGTGGCTACGAGCAGTACTTC. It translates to CASSSRQGGYEQYF.

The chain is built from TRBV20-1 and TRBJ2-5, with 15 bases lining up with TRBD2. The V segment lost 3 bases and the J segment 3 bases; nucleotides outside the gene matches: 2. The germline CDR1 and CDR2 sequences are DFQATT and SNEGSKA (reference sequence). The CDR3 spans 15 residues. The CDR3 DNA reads TGCAGTGCTAGTGGGACTAGCGGGGGGAAAGAGACCCAGTACTTC. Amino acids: CSASGTSGGKETQYF.

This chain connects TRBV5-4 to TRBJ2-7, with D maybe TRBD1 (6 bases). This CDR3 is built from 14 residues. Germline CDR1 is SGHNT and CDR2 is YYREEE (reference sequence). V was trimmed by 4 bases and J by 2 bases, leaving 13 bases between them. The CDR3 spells CASSQGHGTYEQYF. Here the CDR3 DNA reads TGTGCCAGCAGCCAGGGACACGGAACCTACGAGCAGTACTTC.

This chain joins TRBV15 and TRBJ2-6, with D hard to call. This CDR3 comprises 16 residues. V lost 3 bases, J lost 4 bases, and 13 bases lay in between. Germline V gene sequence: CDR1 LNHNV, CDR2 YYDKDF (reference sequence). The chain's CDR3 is CATSSIRRRGANVLTF. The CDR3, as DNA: TGTGCCACCAGCAGTATTCGCCGTAGAGGGGCCAACGTCCTGACTTTC.

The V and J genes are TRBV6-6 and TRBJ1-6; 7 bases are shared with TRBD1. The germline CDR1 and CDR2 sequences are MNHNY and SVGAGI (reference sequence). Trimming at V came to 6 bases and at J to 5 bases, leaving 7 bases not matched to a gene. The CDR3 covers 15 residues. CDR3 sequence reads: CASRPRDRNNSPLHF. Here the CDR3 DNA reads TGTGCCAGCAGACCTCGGGACAGAAATAATTCACCCCTCCACTTT.

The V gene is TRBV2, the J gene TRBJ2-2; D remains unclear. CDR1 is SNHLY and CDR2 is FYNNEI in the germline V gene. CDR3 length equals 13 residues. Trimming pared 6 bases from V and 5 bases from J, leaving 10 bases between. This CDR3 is CASRMAVTGELFF. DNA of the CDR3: TGTGCCAGCAGAATGGCCGTAACCGGGGAGCTGTTTTTT. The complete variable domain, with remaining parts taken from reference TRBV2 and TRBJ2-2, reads EPEVTQTPSHQVTQMGQEVILRCVPISNHLYFYWYRQILGQKVEFLVSFYNNEISEKSEIFDDQFSVERPDGSNFTLKIRSTKLEDSAMYFCASRMAVTGELFFGEGSRLTVL.

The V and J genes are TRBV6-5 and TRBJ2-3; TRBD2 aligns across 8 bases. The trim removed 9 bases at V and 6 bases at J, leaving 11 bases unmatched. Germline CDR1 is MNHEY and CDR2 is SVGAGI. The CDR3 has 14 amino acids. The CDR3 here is CASRPGGAQDTQYF. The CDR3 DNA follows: TGTGCCAGTCGACCGGGGGGGGCTCAGGATACGCAGTATTTT.

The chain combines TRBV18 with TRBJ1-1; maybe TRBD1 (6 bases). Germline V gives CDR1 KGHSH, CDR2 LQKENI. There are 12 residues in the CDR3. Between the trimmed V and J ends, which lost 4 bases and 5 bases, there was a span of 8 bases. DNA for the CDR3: TGTGCCAGCTCACTCCAGGGGACTGAAGCTTTCTTT. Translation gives CASSLQGTEAFF.

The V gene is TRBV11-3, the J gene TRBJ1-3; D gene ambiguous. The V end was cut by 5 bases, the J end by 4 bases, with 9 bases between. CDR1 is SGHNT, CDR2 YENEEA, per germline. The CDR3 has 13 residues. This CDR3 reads CASSLPGGNTIYF. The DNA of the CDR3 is TGTGCCAGCAGCCTTCCGGGGGGAAACACCATATATTTT.

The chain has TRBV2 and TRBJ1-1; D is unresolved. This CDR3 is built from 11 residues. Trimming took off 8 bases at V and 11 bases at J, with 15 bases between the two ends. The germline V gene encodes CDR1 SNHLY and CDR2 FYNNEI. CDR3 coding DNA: TGTGCCAGCTTTCTTTCCCTCAGGGCTTTCTTT. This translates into CASFLSLRAFF.

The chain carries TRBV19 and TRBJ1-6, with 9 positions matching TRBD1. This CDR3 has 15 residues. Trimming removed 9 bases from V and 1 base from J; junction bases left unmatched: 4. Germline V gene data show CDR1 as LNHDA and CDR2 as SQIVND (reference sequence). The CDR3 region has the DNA TGTGCCAGCCAAGGACAGGGGTCCTATAATTCACCCCTCCACTTT. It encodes CASQGQGSYNSPLHF.

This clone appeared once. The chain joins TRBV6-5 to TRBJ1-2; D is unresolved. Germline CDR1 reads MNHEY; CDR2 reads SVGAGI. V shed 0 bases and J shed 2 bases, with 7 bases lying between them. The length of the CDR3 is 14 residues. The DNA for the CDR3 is TGTGCCAGCAGTTACTCATCCGGGAACTATGGCTACACCTTC. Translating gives CASSYSSGNYGYTF.

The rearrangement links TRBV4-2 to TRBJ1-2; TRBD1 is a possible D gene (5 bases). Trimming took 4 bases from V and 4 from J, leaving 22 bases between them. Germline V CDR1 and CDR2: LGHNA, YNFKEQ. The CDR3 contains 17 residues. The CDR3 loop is CASSLETQGEGGYGYTF. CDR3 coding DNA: TGTGCCAGCAGCCTAGAAACCCAAGGGGAGGGTGGCTATGGCTACACCTTC.